The present entry profiles one T cell receptor beta chain with its context. The age range of participants was about 18 to 89 years, with residence in fewer than 25 US areas. The record originates from a study of blood T cell repertoires in COVID-19. The assay was immunoSEQ multiplex PCR, and TCRdb's table has in-frame clones only and misses some. The sample contains a few hundred thousand clones, around 89% of which appear only once. The CDR3 extends over 15 amino acids. Germline V gives CDR1 SGHTA, CDR2 FQGNSA. With 11 bases removed from V and 1 base from J, the gap between germline ends came to 18 bases.

The receptor was isolated from a woman aged 30 to 39 who had recovered from COVID-19. The V gene is TRBV7-2, the J gene TRBJ2-1; weak D call: TRBD2 (5 bases). Sequenced input: PBMCs or T cells enriched from blood (not recorded which). CDR3 sequence: CASRPLAMSYNEQFF. CDR3 sequence (DNA): TGTGCCTCGCGGCCGCTAGCCATGTCCTACAATGAGCAGTTCTTC.